This T cell receptor (beta chain) was captured in a study of blood T cell repertoires in COVID-19. At the level of the study: Acute and convalescent COVID-19 specimens originated in the United States, Italy and Spain. In each case, the material was cDNA or gDNA derived from T cells, B-cell-depleted T cells, or PBMCs.

Original analysis: Counts of nucleated cells, estimated from reference gene primer amplification, were obtained. Generated by immunoSEQ multiplex PCR, the TCRdb table keeps only in-frame clones and is missing some. The DNA was the basis for D and trimming; V, J and clone size are from that table. The sample carries 200,000 to 250,000 clones, 70% to 90% recorded once. This clone was seen a single time. The germline gives CDR1 SGHKS, CDR2 YYEKEE (reference sequence). CDR3 size: 11 residues. V shed 2 bases and J shed 8 bases, with 5 bases lying between them. Sequenced: peripheral blood. The receptor comes from a woman between 40 and 55 years old with acute or convalescent COVID-19. V gene TRBV5-5 combines with J gene TRBJ1-3; D possibly corresponds to TRBD1 (5 bases). The CDR3 is CASSLQDTIYF. The CDR3 bases are TGTGCCAGCAGCTTACAGGACACCATATATTTT.